Presented here are 11 T cell receptor beta chains from one specimen sequenced in a study of T-cell memory formation after mild COVID-19. Using its own MiXCR run on the 5' RACE reads, TCRdb lists one record per CDR3 protein. The sample has some 280,000 distinct CDR3 sequences, 15% to 20% seen once. The sequencing sample was made of PBMCs or a T cell subset sorted from them (not recorded which). The source of these receptors is a man aged 18-30 years who had mild COVID-19 (a few samples of this study predate the infection). Cell type and time point are not known.

This clonotype was seen a handful of times. V is TRBV5-1 and J is TRBJ2-2, with D hard to call. The germline V gene has CDR1 SGHRS and CDR2 YFSETQ. Deletions cut 4 bases from V and 7 bases from J, with 11 bases between. The CDR3 runs 13 residues. CDR3: CASSPGPVGELFF. In DNA form, the CDR3 reads TGCGCCAGCAGCCCCGGTCCCGTCGGGGAGCTGTTTTTT.

The chain uses TRBV6-5 and TRBJ2-3; 8 bases line up with TRBD2. The CDR3 consists of 16 residues. The ends lost 2 bases at V and 4 bases at J; junction bases unmatched: 8. CDR1 MNHEY and CDR2 SVGAGI come from the germline V gene. The CDR3 DNA sequence: TGTGCCAGCAGTTACCGAGTAGCGGGGTTAGCAGATACGCAGTATTTT. It specifies CASSYRVAGLADTQYF.

This clonotype appeared a few times. The chain combines TRBV6-1 with TRBJ2-1; D perhaps matches TRBD2 (5 bases). The CDR3 has 15 amino acids. Trimming took 4 bases from V and 10 from J, leaving 20 bases between them. Germline loops: CDR1 MNHNS, CDR2 SASEGT. The CDR3 spells CASSADRGLLREQFF. In DNA, the CDR3 is TGTGCCAGCAGTGCGGATCGCGGACTCTTGCGGGAGCAGTTCTTC.

The chain carries TRBV5-1 and TRBJ1-5; 7 bases agree with TRBD1. The CDR3 loop spans 16 amino acids. Unmatched junction bases numbered 3, after V lost 0 bases and J lost 0 bases. CDR1 and CDR2 (germline): SGHRS, YFSETQ. The CDR3 nucleotides are TGCGCCAGCAGCTTGGGGGACAGCGTTAGCAATCAGCCCCAGCATTTT. This sequence encodes CASSLGDSVSNQPQHF.

This clonotype was observed a handful of times. The J gene is TRBJ1-1, the V gene TRBV11-2; D might be TRBD1 (5 bases). Trimming removed 5 bases from V and 0 bases from J, with 7 bases in between. This CDR3 has 13 amino acids. CDR1 is SGHAT and CDR2 is FQNNGV in the germline V gene. The CDR3 loop is CASSVGLNTEAFF. The CDR3 nucleotides are TGTGCCAGCAGCGTGGGGCTGAACACTGAAGCTTTCTTT.

This chain links TRBV9 with TRBJ2-5; the D is unclear. Trimming cost V 2 bases and J 8 bases, with 16 bases left between them. The CDR3 length is 14 residues. Germline CDR1 reads SGDLS; CDR2 reads YYNGEE. Written as DNA, the CDR3 is TGTGCCAGCAGCGTTGGGTCACAGCAATTTACCCAGTACTTC. Its translation is CASSVGSQQFTQYF.

This clonotype was counted a few times. The V gene is TRBV11-2, the J gene TRBJ2-7, with 7 bases fitting TRBD1. Trimming at V came to 6 bases and at J to 1 base, leaving 6 bases not matched to a gene. The CDR3 length is 14 residues. The germline V gene has CDR1 SGHAT and CDR2 FQNNGV. The CDR3 loop is CASRRGRGSYEQYF. The CDR3 bases are TGTGCCAGCAGAAGGGGGCGCGGGTCCTACGAGCAGTACTTC.

J is TRBJ2-7 and V is TRBV5-1, with D perhaps TRBD2 (6 bases). The ends were cut back, 4 bases at V and 5 bases at J, with 25 bases in the middle. The length of the CDR3 is 17 residues. Germline-derived CDR1 and CDR2 are SGHRS and YFSETQ. Here the CDR3 DNA reads TGCGCCAGCAGCGAGGGATGGGCGTCTGGGGGGAAGGACGAGCAGTACTTC. Translating it yields CASSEGWASGGKDEQYF.

This clonotype came up many times. V gene TRBV7-9 combines with J gene TRBJ2-1; D possibly corresponds to TRBD1 (6 bases). V lost 8 bases, J lost 3 bases, and 17 bases lay in between. The CDR3 runs 15 residues. Per the germline V gene, CDR1 is SEHNR and CDR2 is FQNEAQ (reference sequence). CDR3 region: CASAKGEPFYNEQFF. CDR3 nucleotides: TGTGCCAGCGCCAAGGGGGAGCCTTTCTACAATGAGCAGTTCTTC. Supplemented by reference TRBV7-9 and TRBJ2-1, the full variable domain reads DTGVSQNPRHKITKRGQNVTFRCDPISEHNRLYWYRQTLGQGPEFLTYFQNEAQLEKSRLLSDRFSAERPKGSFSTLEIQRTEQGDSAMYLCASAKGEPFYNEQFFGPGTRLTVL.

In its sample, this clonotype was seen once. This chain joins TRBV28 and TRBJ2-6, with 8 bases aligning to TRBD1. This CDR3 is built from 18 residues. V was clipped by 6 bases and J by 3 bases; unmatched bases: 13. The V gene's germline CDR1 is MDHEN and CDR2 SYDVKM. CDR3 DNA: TGTGCCAGCAGCGCCAGACAGGGGCGGCGTTTTGGGGCCAACGTCCTGACTTTC. Protein sequence: CASSARQGRRFGANVLTF.

This clonotype was counted only a few times. The chain employs TRBV29-1 and TRBJ2-5; TRBD1 is a possible D gene (6 bases). CDR3 length equals 12 residues. V lost 4 bases, J lost 1 base, and 7 bases lay in between. In germline, CDR1 is SQVTM, CDR2 ANQGSEA. For the CDR3, the DNA is TGCAGCGTTGGGGGGCCCCAAGAGACCCAGTACTTC. It yields the protein CSVGGPQETQYF.